This entry is about one T cell receptor (beta chain). What it binds is unknown. The data were obtained in a study of vaccination effects on CD4 cells after COVID-19. As for the study in general: Following the second dose by a median of 72 days, the post-vaccine samples were obtained.

Germline V gene data show CDR1 as SGHKS and CDR2 as YYEKEE (reference sequence). The CDR3 loop spans 17 amino acids. Trimming took off 4 bases at V and 0 bases at J, with 14 bases between the two ends. Ahead of sequencing, the ViraFEST assay grew antigen-specific CD4+ T cells using viral peptide pools. CD4+ T cells were isolated after around ten days of culture. Each participant received a vaccine that was either BNT162b2 or mRNA-1273, given as two doses. The healthy vaccine recipients, who had no prior SARS-CoV-2 infection, showed negative nucleocapsid antibodies. The method was immunoSEQ multiplex PCR; TCRdb's version includes in-frame clones alone and lacks a portion of them. The profile covers approximately 26,000 clones, with almost 80% appearing a single time and around 6.9% taken by the ten largest.

This TCR came from a human donor who received a COVID-19 vaccine. Some clones in this sample may be carry-over from other donors' samples. The chain joins TRBV5-5 to TRBJ1-6; D unresolved. The material sequenced was CD4+ T cells from PBMCs cultured with SARS-CoV-2 spike peptides, taken after COVID-19 vaccination. The CDR3 DNA follows: TGTGCCAGCAGCACGACTGGGTGGGTCTCCTATAATTCACCCCTCCACTTT. This translates into CASSTTGWVSYNSPLHF.